The next 9 T cell receptor beta chains were all read from a single sample in a study of blood T cell repertoires in COVID-19. Assay used: immunoSEQ multiplex PCR; TCRdb lists only in-frame clones, some missing. The sample yields 50,000 to 75,000 clones, around 80% seen once. Sequenced material: peripheral blood. Receptors originate from an elderly woman with active or convalescent COVID-19.

This chain connects TRBV9 to TRBJ1-6; D gene ambiguous. The CDR3 loop spans 14 amino acids. With 2 bases removed from V and 8 bases from J, the gap between germline ends came to 11 bases. The V gene's germline CDR1 is SGDLS and CDR2 YYNGEE. In DNA form, the CDR3 reads TGTGCCAGCAGCGTCTCAGACATTGATTCACCCCTCCACTTT. This encodes CASSVSDIDSPLHF.

The genes are TRBV7-7 and TRBJ2-5, with 7 bases fitting TRBD2. Germline V gene data show CDR1 as SSHAT and CDR2 as FNYEAQ (reference sequence). The CDR3 length is 14 residues. Trimming took 1 base from V and 5 from J; bases not matched to a gene: 4. CDR3 in amino acids: CASSLGAGVETQYF. CDR3 nucleotide sequence: TGTGCCAGCAGCTTAGGGGCGGGGGTCGAGACCCAGTACTTC.

This clone was detected only once. The rearrangement joins TRBV12-5 to TRBJ1-4, with D unclear. This CDR3 has 16 residues. V lost 2 bases and J lost 2, with 12 bases in between. CDR1 and CDR2 (germline): LGHNT, FRNRAP. Here the CDR3 reads CASGLTASNTNEKLFF. CDR3 in DNA: TGTGCTAGTGGTTTGACAGCCTCGAACACTAATGAAAAACTGTTTTTT.

The gene calls are TRBV27 and TRBJ1-6; D gene unclear. This CDR3 is 13 amino acids long. The V end was cut by 7 bases, the J end by 4 bases, with 8 bases between. Germline CDR1 is MNHEY and CDR2 is SMNVEV (reference sequence). The CDR3 here is CASTTQYNSPLHF. CDR3 coding DNA: TGTGCCAGCACGACACAATATAATTCACCCCTCCACTTT.

The rearrangement links TRBV29-1 to TRBJ1-6; the D is unclear. V was shortened by 4 bases and J by 7 bases, with 11 bases between the two germline ends. Germline lookup yields CDR1 SQVTM and CDR2 ANQGSEA. CDR3 length: 13 amino acids. The CDR3, as DNA: TGCAGCGTTGCAACAGTAGACAATTCACCCCTCCACTTT. Translating gives CSVATVDNSPLHF.

This sequence joins TRBV5-8 and TRBJ2-7, with D possibly matching TRBD1 (7 bases). CDR1 SGHTS and CDR2 YDEGEE come from the germline V gene. The CDR3 length is 15 residues. V gave up 1 base and J gave up 4 bases, with 15 bases separating them. In DNA form, the CDR3 reads TGTGCCAGCAGCTTGCGGGGGACAGTTCGTTACGAGCAGTACTTC. It translates to CASSLRGTVRYEQYF.

The J gene is TRBJ1-2, the V gene TRBV5-4; TRBD1 might be the D (6 bases). This CDR3 is built from 15 residues. Trimming stripped 2 bases from V and 5 bases from J, with 16 bases between. The germline V gene has CDR1 SGHNT and CDR2 YYREEE (reference sequence). CDR3 region: CASSFFRGGRYGYTF. The CDR3 DNA reads as TGTGCCAGCAGCTTTTTCCGGGGGGGGCGGTATGGCTACACCTTC.

The V call is TRBV7-8, the J call TRBJ1-1; a weak D match, TRBD1 (5 bases). With 4 bases removed from V and 5 bases from J, the gap between germline ends came to 20 bases. Germline V gene data show CDR1 as SGHVS and CDR2 as FQNEAQ. This CDR3 comprises 16 residues. This CDR3 is CASSSPWGGVVTEAFF. CDR3 nucleotides: TGTGCCAGCAGCTCCCCATGGGGGGGGGTGGTAACTGAAGCTTTCTTT.

This chain joins TRBV6-5 and TRBJ2-5, with D possibly TRBD2 on 6 matching bases. Germline CDR1 is MNHEY and CDR2 is SVGAGI. There are 13 residues in the CDR3. The V gene lost 6 bases and the J gene lost 9 bases, with 17 bases spanning the gap. CDR3 in amino acids: CASRDGGDGAQYF. The CDR3 region has the DNA TGTGCCAGCAGGGACGGCGGGGACGGGGCCCAGTACTTC.